This passage covers 3 T cell receptor beta chains from one sample sequenced in a study of radiotherapy plus CTLA-4 blockade in lung cancer. Sequenced by immunoSEQ multiplex PCR; TCRdb stores in-frame clones only, minus some. This table has some 98,000 clones, 82% appearing once. Sequencing used peripheral blood, obtained from a patient treated with radiotherapy plus ipilimumab. These receptors all come from a human donor with non-small cell lung cancer who had a partial response to radiotherapy plus ipilimumab.

This sequence joins TRBV28 and TRBJ1-5; no reliable D call. Germline CDR1 is MDHEN and CDR2 is SYDVKM. CDR3 size: 14 residues. Trimming removed 6 bases from V and 0 bases from J, with 9 bases in between. The CDR3 region has the DNA TGTGCCAGCAGAGTTGAGTCTAGCAATCAGCCCCAGCATTTT. As protein: CASRVESSNQPQHF.

V gene TRBV28 combines with J gene TRBJ2-3, with 7 bases aligning to TRBD2. The CDR3 has 16 amino acids. J lost 4 bases, V lost 7 bases, and 14 bases had no gene match. Germline V gene lookup returns CDR1 MDHEN and CDR2 SYDVKM. Here the CDR3 reads CASTTRGGGWADTQYF. CDR3 nucleotide sequence: TGTGCCAGCACCACAAGGGGCGGGGGTTGGGCAGATACGCAGTATTTT.

V usage is TRBV15 and J usage is TRBJ1-5, with 9 bases identical to TRBD1. V was pared by 5 bases and J by 2 bases, with 10 bases of the junction left unmatched. The CDR3 extends over 17 amino acids. The germline V gene has CDR1 LNHNV and CDR2 YYDKDF (reference sequence). The CDR3 sequence: CATSGGQGSGGNQPQHF. The CDR3 DNA sequence: TGTGCCACCAGCGGAGGACAGGGGAGCGGGGGCAATCAGCCCCAGCATTTT. The full variable domain, rest sourced from reference TRBV15 and TRBJ1-5, is DAMVIQNPRYQVTQFGKPVTLSCSQTLNHNVMYWYQQKSSQAPKLLFHYYDKDFNNEADTPDNFQSRRPNTSFCFLDIRSPGLGDTAMYLCATSGGQGSGGNQPQHFGDGTRLSIL.